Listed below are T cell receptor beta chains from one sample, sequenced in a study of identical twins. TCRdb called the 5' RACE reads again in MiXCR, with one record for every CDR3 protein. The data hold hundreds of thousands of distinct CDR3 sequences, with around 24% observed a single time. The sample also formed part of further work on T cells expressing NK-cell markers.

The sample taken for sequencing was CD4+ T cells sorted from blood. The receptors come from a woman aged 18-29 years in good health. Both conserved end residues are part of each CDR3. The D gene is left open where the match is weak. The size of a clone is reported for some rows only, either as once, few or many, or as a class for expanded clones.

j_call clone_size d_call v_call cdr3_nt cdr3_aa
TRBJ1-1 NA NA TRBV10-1 TGCGCCAGCAGTGGAGGGGTCGGCACTGAAGCTTTCTTT CASSGGVGTEAFF
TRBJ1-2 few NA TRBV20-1 TGCAGTGCTAGAGATGGGGCAGCTAACTATGGCTACACCTTC CSARDGAANYGYTF
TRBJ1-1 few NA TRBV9 TGTGCCAGCAGCCCCTCCGGGCAGAACACTGAAGCTTTCTTT CASSPSGQNTEAFF
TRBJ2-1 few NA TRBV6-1 TGTGCCAGCTCTCAGGGGAAAGCGGGCCACAATGAGCAGTTCTTC CASSQGKAGHNEQFF
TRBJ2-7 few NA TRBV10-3 TGTGCCATCAGAGGAACGCATTACTACGAGCAGTACTTC CAIRGTHYYEQYF
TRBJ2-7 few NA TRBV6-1 TGTGCCAGCAGCTTTTTCGAGCAGTACTTC CASSFFEQYF
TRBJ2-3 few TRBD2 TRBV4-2 TGTGCCAGCAGCCAAGATATTAATGCGGCAGGTCGGAGTAGCGGGAGTTATACGCAGTATTTT CASSQDINAAGRSSGSYTQYF
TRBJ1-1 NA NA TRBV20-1 TGCAGTGCTAGCCTACCTGGCTTCACGGGAGCTTTCTTT CSASLPGFTGAFF
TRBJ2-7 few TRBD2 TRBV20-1 TGCAGTGCTAGGAGGACTAGCGGGAGGTTCGACGAGCAGTACTTC CSARRTSGRFDEQYF
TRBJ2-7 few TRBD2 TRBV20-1 TGCAGTGCTAGCCCGCCGGGACTACACTACTACGAGCAGTACTTC CSASPPGLHYYEQYF
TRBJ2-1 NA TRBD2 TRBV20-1 TGCAGTGCTAGGACTAGCGGGAGGCCCGTCTTC CSARTSGRPVF
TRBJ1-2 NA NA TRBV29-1 TGCAGCGTTGTTGGGTCCAGGGGTGGATATGGCTACACCTTC CSVVGSRGGYGYTF
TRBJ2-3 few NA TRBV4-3 TGCGCCAGCAGCATAGCGGCCAGCACAGATACGCAGTATTTT CASSIAASTDTQYF
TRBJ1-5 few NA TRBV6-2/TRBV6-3 TGTGCCAGCAGTCCCCGGGAGCAGCCCCAGCATTTT CASSPREQPQHF
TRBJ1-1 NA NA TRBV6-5 TGTGCCAGCAGTTACTCGAGGGTACCAGGTGGGCCTGAAGCTTTCTTT CASSYSRVPGGPEAFF